The entry below gives a single T cell receptor (beta chain) sequence along with its context. What it recognizes is unknown. Blood was drawn once from each donor into heparinised tubes. The draws averaged about 0.12 L. Expressed TCRB transcripts were sequenced because the entire RNA isolate underwent reverse transcription. Profiled with immunoSEQ multiplex PCR; TCRdb holds only in-frame clones, not every one. The sample consists of fewer than 350,000 clones, 15% to 20% of them appearing once. The data belong to a study of beta chain features in type 1 diabetes. Whole-study context: Sorted cells examined across all samples numbered around 100 million. Study-wide points: Type 1 diabetes patients showed a moderate but significant shortening of TCRB CDR3s in all four CD4+ subsets. In cDNA sequencing, cells with high TCR expression could be over-represented.

V was pared by 5 bases and J by 7 bases, with 25 bases between. This CDR3 region has 17 residues. Germline values: CDR1 LNHNV, CDR2 YYDKDF (reference sequence). The receptor was derived from a woman between 18 and 30 years old in good health. Sequencing was performed on naive CD4+ T cells from blood. The chain combines TRBV15 with TRBJ2-3, with D tentatively TRBD2 (6 bases). DNA for the CDR3: TGTGCCACCAGCTCAAAAGAGATACTAGCCCGAACGAATACGCAGTATTTT. Residues: CATSSKEILARTNTQYF.